These T cell receptor beta chains were read from a single sample in a study of identical twins. TCRdb re-derived calls from the 5' RACE reads in MiXCR, one entry per CDR3 protein. The sample lists some 200,000 distinct CDR3 sequences, approximately 8.3% occurring once. These same records also appear under a second study, on yellow fever vaccine responses in identical twins.

The material sequenced was memory (CD45RO+) T cells sorted from blood. All receptors derive from a young woman in good health. The CDR3 runs from the conserved cysteine through the conserved F or W. A D gene is named only where the DNA matches it firmly. Expanded clones get a size class; other rows say once, few or many, or leave the size out.

clone_size: many
d_call: TRBD1
v_call: TRBV7-2
j_call: TRBJ2-7
cdr3_aa: CASSLVQRQGTYEQYF
cdr3_nt: TGTGCCAGCAGCTTAGTTCAGCGACAGGGGACCTACGAGCAGTACTTC

clone_size: many
d_call: -
v_call: TRBV12-3/TRBV12-4
j_call: TRBJ2-7
cdr3_aa: CASSPQGTDYEQYF
cdr3_nt: TGTGCCAGCAGTCCGCAAGGGACCGACTACGAGCAGTACTTC

clone_size: many
d_call: -
v_call: TRBV12-3/TRBV12-4
j_call: TRBJ1-4
cdr3_aa: CASSFKRTNEKLFF
cdr3_nt: TGTGCCAGCAGTTTTAAGAGGACTAATGAAAAACTGTTTTTT

clone_size: many
d_call: -
v_call: TRBV29-1
j_call: TRBJ1-1
cdr3_aa: CSVAEGGNTEAFF
cdr3_nt: TGCAGCGTTGCGGAGGGGGGGAACACTGAAGCTTTCTTT

clone_size: few
d_call: TRBD2
v_call: TRBV18
j_call: TRBJ2-7
cdr3_aa: CASSPRAGGTSYEQYF
cdr3_nt: TGTGCCAGCTCACCCCGAGCGGGGGGCACCTCCTACGAGCAGTACTTC

clone_size: -
d_call: -
v_call: TRBV3-1
j_call: TRBJ2-3
cdr3_aa: CASSRGLGATDTQYF
cdr3_nt: TGTGCCAGCAGCCGAGGGTTAGGAGCCACAGATACGCAGTATTTT

clone_size: many
d_call: TRBD2
v_call: TRBV15
j_call: TRBJ2-3
cdr3_aa: CATRRLAGGPSDTQYF
cdr3_nt: TGTGCCACCAGGAGACTAGCGGGAGGGCCGTCGGATACGCAGTATTTT

clone_size: many
d_call: TRBD1
v_call: TRBV7-3
j_call: TRBJ2-3
cdr3_aa: CASSPGQARDTQYF
cdr3_nt: TGTGCCAGCAGCCCGGGACAGGCGAGAGATACGCAGTATTTT

clone_size: few
d_call: -
v_call: TRBV7-3
j_call: TRBJ2-3
cdr3_aa: CASSPALEDTQYF
cdr3_nt: TGTGCCAGCAGCCCCGCCCTGGAAGATACGCAGTATTTT

clone_size: -
d_call: TRBD2
v_call: TRBV2
j_call: TRBJ2-7
cdr3_aa: CASRDGLAGGGDEQYF
cdr3_nt: TGTGCCAGCAGGGACGGACTAGCGGGGGGCGGCGACGAGCAGTACTTC

clone_size: many
d_call: -
v_call: TRBV5-5
j_call: TRBJ2-2
cdr3_aa: CASSSVRSGELFF
cdr3_nt: TGTGCCAGCAGCTCGGTCCGGAGCGGGGAGCTGTTTTTT

clone_size: few
d_call: -
v_call: TRBV3-1
j_call: TRBJ2-3
cdr3_aa: CASSQDGGLTDTQYF
cdr3_nt: TGTGCCAGCAGCCAAGATGGGGGGCTAACAGATACGCAGTATTTT

clone_size: few
d_call: TRBD2
v_call: TRBV5-1
j_call: TRBJ2-1
cdr3_aa: CASPGTSFYNEQFF
cdr3_nt: TGCGCCAGCCCTGGGACTAGCTTCTACAATGAGCAGTTCTTC

clone_size: few
d_call: -
v_call: TRBV6-1
j_call: TRBJ2-5
cdr3_aa: CASRGDEDVKETQYF
cdr3_nt: TGTGCCAGCAGGGGGGATGAGGACGTTAAAGAGACCCAGTACTTC

clone_size: -
d_call: -
v_call: TRBV9
j_call: TRBJ1-6
cdr3_aa: CASSEGAYNSPLHF
cdr3_nt: TGTGCCAGCAGCGAGGGAGCATATAATTCACCCCTCCACTTT

clone_size: many
d_call: -
v_call: TRBV5-1
j_call: TRBJ1-2
cdr3_aa: CASSPKDGHGYTF
cdr3_nt: TGCGCCAGCAGCCCGAAGGACGGACATGGCTACACCTTC

clone_size: -
d_call: -
v_call: TRBV3-1
j_call: TRBJ2-5
cdr3_aa: CASSQSGGEETQYF
cdr3_nt: TGTGCCAGCAGCCAGTCGGGGGGCGAAGAGACCCAGTACTTC

clone_size: many
d_call: TRBD2
v_call: TRBV7-2
j_call: TRBJ2-7
cdr3_aa: CASSSGLAGLSYEQYF
cdr3_nt: TGTGCCAGCAGCAGCGGACTAGCGGGGCTCTCCTACGAGCAGTACTTC

clone_size: many
d_call: -
v_call: TRBV28
j_call: TRBJ2-7
cdr3_aa: CASSLWDRSSYEQYF
cdr3_nt: TGTGCCAGCAGTTTATGGGACCGAAGCTCCTACGAGCAGTACTTC

clone_size: few
d_call: -
v_call: TRBV11-2
j_call: TRBJ2-1
cdr3_aa: CASSVLGYGEQFF
cdr3_nt: TGTGCCAGCAGCGTACTAGGATATGGTGAGCAGTTCTTC

clone_size: few
d_call: -
v_call: TRBV20-1
j_call: TRBJ1-4
cdr3_aa: CSAAGGGTNEKLFF
cdr3_nt: TGCAGTGCCGCGGGGGGAGGAACTAATGAAAAACTGTTTTTT

clone_size: -
d_call: -
v_call: TRBV27
j_call: TRBJ2-2
cdr3_aa: CASSTYRLASAGELFF
cdr3_nt: TGTGCCAGCAGTACATACCGTCTAGCATCCGCCGGGGAGCTGTTTTTT

clone_size: -
d_call: -
v_call: TRBV5-6
j_call: TRBJ2-2
cdr3_aa: CASSLVWRGNTGELFF
cdr3_nt: TGTGCCAGCAGCTTGGTTTGGCGGGGGAACACCGGGGAGCTGTTTTTT

clone_size: many
d_call: TRBD2
v_call: TRBV20-1
j_call: TRBJ2-1
cdr3_aa: CSARVVEGRGYNEQFF
cdr3_nt: TGCAGTGCTAGAGTAGTGGAGGGGAGGGGCTACAATGAGCAGTTCTTC

clone_size: few
d_call: -
v_call: TRBV2
j_call: TRBJ2-2
cdr3_aa: CASSAPQGNTGELFF
cdr3_nt: TGTGCCAGCAGTGCCCCCCAGGGTAACACCGGGGAGCTGTTTTTT

clone_size: many
d_call: TRBD1
v_call: TRBV5-1
j_call: TRBJ2-7
cdr3_aa: CASSRTGYEQYF
cdr3_nt: TGCGCCAGCAGCCGGACAGGATACGAGCAGTACTTC

clone_size: many
d_call: -
v_call: TRBV15
j_call: TRBJ1-6
cdr3_aa: CATSRESAGASPLHF
cdr3_nt: TGTGCCACCAGCAGAGAGTCGGCGGGTGCTTCACCCCTCCACTTT

clone_size: many
d_call: -
v_call: TRBV12-3/TRBV12-4
j_call: TRBJ1-1
cdr3_aa: CASSLMTEAFF
cdr3_nt: TGTGCCAGCAGTTTAATGACTGAAGCTTTCTTT

clone_size: many
d_call: TRBD1
v_call: TRBV12-3/TRBV12-4
j_call: TRBJ2-3
cdr3_aa: CASTSDREYTDTQYF
cdr3_nt: TGTGCCAGCACCTCAGACAGGGAGTACACAGATACGCAGTATTTT

clone_size: few
d_call: TRBD1
v_call: TRBV3-1
j_call: TRBJ2-7
cdr3_aa: CASRKGQGAIPGHYEQYF
cdr3_nt: TGTGCCAGCAGGAAAGGACAGGGGGCGATCCCCGGGCACTACGAGCAGTACTTC

clone_size: many
d_call: -
v_call: TRBV2
j_call: TRBJ2-7
cdr3_aa: CASRRPSRVYEQYF
cdr3_nt: TGTGCCAGCAGACGCCCCTCGAGGGTCTACGAGCAGTACTTC

clone_size: few
d_call: -
v_call: TRBV7-9
j_call: TRBJ2-2
cdr3_aa: CASSTQGTGELFF
cdr3_nt: TGTGCCAGCAGCACTCAGGGAACCGGGGAGCTGTTTTTT

clone_size: -
d_call: -
v_call: TRBV6-2/TRBV6-3
j_call: TRBJ2-2
cdr3_aa: CASSYSVLNTGELFF
cdr3_nt: TGTGCCAGCAGTTACTCGGTACTGAACACCGGGGAGCTGTTTTTT

clone_size: -
d_call: -
v_call: TRBV5-1
j_call: TRBJ2-3
cdr3_aa: CASSLSLQGTDTQYF
cdr3_nt: TGCGCCAGCAGCTTGTCGTTACAGGGCACAGATACGCAGTATTTT

clone_size: many
d_call: -
v_call: TRBV6-1
j_call: TRBJ2-2
cdr3_aa: CASSEGDGGTGELFF
cdr3_nt: TGTGCCAGCAGTGAAGGGGACGGGGGCACCGGGGAGCTGTTTTTT

clone_size: many
d_call: -
v_call: TRBV7-2
j_call: TRBJ2-3
cdr3_aa: CASSTEGGAGPTDTQYF
cdr3_nt: TGTGCCAGCAGCACCGAAGGGGGCGCGGGACCCACAGATACGCAGTATTTT

clone_size: few
d_call: -
v_call: TRBV11-1
j_call: TRBJ2-1
cdr3_aa: CASSLGFSSGTRGGEQFF
cdr3_nt: TGTGCCAGCAGCTTAGGGTTTAGCAGCGGCACCCGAGGGGGTGAGCAGTTCTTC

clone_size: -
d_call: TRBD1
v_call: TRBV5-5
j_call: TRBJ1-1
cdr3_aa: CASSLLGQGSTEAFF
cdr3_nt: TGTGCCAGCAGCTTGTTGGGACAGGGTAGCACTGAAGCTTTCTTT

clone_size: few
d_call: -
v_call: TRBV3-1
j_call: TRBJ2-2
cdr3_aa: CASSPEGRANTGELFF
cdr3_nt: TGTGCCAGCAGCCCAGAGGGACGGGCGAACACCGGGGAGCTGTTTTTT

clone_size: many
d_call: -
v_call: TRBV4-3
j_call: TRBJ2-1
cdr3_aa: CASSQDRASMGFHEQFF
cdr3_nt: TGCGCCAGCAGCCAAGATCGGGCCAGCATGGGGTTTCATGAGCAGTTCTTC

clone_size: few
d_call: TRBD2
v_call: TRBV9
j_call: TRBJ2-1
cdr3_aa: CASSVGAGGNEQFF
cdr3_nt: TGTGCCAGCAGCGTCGGTGCGGGGGGTAATGAGCAGTTCTTC

clone_size: few
d_call: TRBD1
v_call: TRBV29-1
j_call: TRBJ1-5
cdr3_aa: CSFRGAGGDPQHF
cdr3_nt: TGCAGCTTCAGGGGGGCAGGGGGCGATCCCCAGCATTTT

clone_size: many
d_call: -
v_call: TRBV2
j_call: TRBJ2-1
cdr3_aa: CASSGTAYNNEQFF
cdr3_nt: TGTGCCAGCAGCGGGACGGCCTACAACAATGAGCAGTTCTTC